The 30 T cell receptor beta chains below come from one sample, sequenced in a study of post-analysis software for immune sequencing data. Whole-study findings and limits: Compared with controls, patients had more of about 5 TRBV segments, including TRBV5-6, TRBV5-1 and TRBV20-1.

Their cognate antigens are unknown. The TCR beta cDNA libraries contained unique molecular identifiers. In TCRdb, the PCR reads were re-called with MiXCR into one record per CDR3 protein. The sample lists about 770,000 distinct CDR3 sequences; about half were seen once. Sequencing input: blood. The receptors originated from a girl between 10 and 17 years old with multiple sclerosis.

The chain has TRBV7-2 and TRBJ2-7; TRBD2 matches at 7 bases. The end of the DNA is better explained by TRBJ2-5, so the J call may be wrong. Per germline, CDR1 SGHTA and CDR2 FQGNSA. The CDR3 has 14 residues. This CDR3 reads CASSPLAAGGTQYF. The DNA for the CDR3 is TGTGCCAGCAGCCCGCTAGCGGCAGGAGGGACCCAGTACTTC.

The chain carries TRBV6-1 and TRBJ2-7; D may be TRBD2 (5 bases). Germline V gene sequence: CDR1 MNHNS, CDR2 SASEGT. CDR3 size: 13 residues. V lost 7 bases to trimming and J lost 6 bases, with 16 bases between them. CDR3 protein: CASIRGAHLEQYF. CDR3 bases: TGTGCCAGCATCCGGGGAGCTCACCTCGAGCAGTACTTC.

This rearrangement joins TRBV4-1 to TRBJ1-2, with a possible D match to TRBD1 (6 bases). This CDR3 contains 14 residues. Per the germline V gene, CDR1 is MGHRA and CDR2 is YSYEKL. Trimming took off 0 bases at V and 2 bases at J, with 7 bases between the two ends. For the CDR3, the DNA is TGCGCCAGCAGCCAAGAAGGACAGAACTATGGCTACACCTTC. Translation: CASSQEGQNYGYTF.

This CDR3 is CASSRLAEVLGGEQFF. The CDR3 region has the DNA TGTGCCAGCAGCCGACTAGCGGAGGTCCTTGGGGGTGAGCAGTTCTTC. V gene TRBV4-2 combines with J gene TRBJ2-1; 9 positions match TRBD2. V lost 4 bases and J lost 9; bases outside the gene matches: 13. CDR3 length equals 16 residues. Germline assignment: CDR1 LGHNA and CDR2 YNFKEQ.

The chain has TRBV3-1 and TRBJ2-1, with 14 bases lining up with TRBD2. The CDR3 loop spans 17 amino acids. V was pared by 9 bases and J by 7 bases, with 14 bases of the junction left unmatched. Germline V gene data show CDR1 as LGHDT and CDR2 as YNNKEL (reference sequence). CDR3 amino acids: CASTSVGGTSGRNEQFF. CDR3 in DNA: TGTGCCAGTACCTCGGTTGGAGGGACTAGCGGGAGAAATGAGCAGTTCTTC.

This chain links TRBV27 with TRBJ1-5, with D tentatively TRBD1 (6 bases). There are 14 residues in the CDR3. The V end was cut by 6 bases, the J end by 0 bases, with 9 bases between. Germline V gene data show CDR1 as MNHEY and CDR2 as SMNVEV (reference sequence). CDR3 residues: CASRQGSSNQPQHF. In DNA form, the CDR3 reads TGTGCCAGCAGACAGGGTTCTAGCAATCAGCCCCAGCATTTT.

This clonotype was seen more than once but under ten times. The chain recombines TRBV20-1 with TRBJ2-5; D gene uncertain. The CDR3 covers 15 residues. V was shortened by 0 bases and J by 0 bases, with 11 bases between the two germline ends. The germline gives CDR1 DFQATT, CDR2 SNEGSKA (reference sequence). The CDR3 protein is CSARDLASNQETQYF. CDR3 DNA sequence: TGCAGTGCTAGAGACCTTGCGTCCAACCAAGAGACCCAGTACTTC.

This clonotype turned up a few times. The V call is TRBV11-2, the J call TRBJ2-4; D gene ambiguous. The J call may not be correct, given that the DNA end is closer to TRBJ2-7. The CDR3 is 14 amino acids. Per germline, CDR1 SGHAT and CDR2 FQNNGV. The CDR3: CASSLDKLFYEQYF. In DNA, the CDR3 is TGTGCCAGCAGCTTAGACAAGCTGTTCTACGAGCAGTACTTC.

CDR3 sequence (DNA): TGTGCCAGCAGCGGACCTTTAGCCACAGGTGAAAAACTGTTTTTT. It yields the protein CASSGPLATGEKLFF. The chain employs TRBV9 and TRBJ1-4, with D maybe TRBD1 (5 bases). CDR1 is SGDLS and CDR2 is YYNGEE in the germline V gene. Trimming stripped 3 bases from V and 7 bases from J, with 16 bases between. The length of the CDR3 is 15 residues.

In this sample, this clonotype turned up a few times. In nucleotides, the CDR3 is TGTGCCAGCAGCTTATTTACCAGGGGTGTGGACGAGCAGTACTTC. Encoded protein: CASSLFTRGVDEQYF. This chain uses TRBV7-6 with TRBJ2-7; a possible D gene is TRBD1 (6 bases). The V end lost 2 bases, the J end lost 5 bases, and 16 bases lay between the germline ends. From germline, CDR1 is SGHVS and CDR2 FNYEAQ. The CDR3 length is 15 residues.

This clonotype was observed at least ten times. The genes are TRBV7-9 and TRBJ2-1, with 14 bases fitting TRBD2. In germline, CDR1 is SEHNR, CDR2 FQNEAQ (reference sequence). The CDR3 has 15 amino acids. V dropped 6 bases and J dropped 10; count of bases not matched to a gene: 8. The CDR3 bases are TGTGCCAGCAGTCCGACTAGCGGGAGGGCCGGAGAGCAGTTCTTC. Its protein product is CASSPTSGRAGEQFF. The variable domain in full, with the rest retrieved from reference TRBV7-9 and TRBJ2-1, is DTGVSQNPRHKITKRGQNVTFRCDPISEHNRLYWYRQTLGQGPEFLTYFQNEAQLEKSRLLSDRFSAERPKGSFSTLEIQRTEQGDSAMYLCASSPTSGRAGEQFFGPGTRLTVL.

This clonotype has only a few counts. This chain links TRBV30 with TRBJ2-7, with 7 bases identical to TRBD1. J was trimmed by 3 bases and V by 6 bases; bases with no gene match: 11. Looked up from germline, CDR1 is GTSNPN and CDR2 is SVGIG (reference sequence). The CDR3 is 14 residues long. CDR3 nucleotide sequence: TGTGCCTGCCCTAAGGGGGACAGAGTCTACGAGCAGTACTTC. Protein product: CACPKGDRVYEQYF.

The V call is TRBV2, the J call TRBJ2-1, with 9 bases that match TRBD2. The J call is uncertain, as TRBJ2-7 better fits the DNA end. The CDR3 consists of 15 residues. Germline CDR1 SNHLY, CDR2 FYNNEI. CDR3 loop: CASRPTSGFNNEQYF. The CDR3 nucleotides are TGTGCCAGCAGGCCAACTAGCGGGTTCAACAATGAGCAGTACTTC.

The DNA for the CDR3 is TGCAGTGCCCGGACAGGGTATGGCAATGAGCAGTTCTTC. It encodes CSARTGYGNEQFF. This chain connects TRBV20-1 to TRBJ2-1; 8 nucleotides line up with TRBD1. Per germline, CDR1 DFQATT and CDR2 SNEGSKA (reference sequence). V dropped 6 bases and J dropped 6; count of bases not matched to a gene: 7. The CDR3 is made up of 13 amino acids.

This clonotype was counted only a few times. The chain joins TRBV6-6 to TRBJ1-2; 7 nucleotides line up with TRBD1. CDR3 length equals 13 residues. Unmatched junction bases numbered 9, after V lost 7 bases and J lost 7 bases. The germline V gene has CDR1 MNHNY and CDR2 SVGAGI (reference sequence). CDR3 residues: CASTSIRGSGYTF. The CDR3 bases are TGTGCCAGCACTTCGATCAGGGGGAGTGGCTACACCTTC.

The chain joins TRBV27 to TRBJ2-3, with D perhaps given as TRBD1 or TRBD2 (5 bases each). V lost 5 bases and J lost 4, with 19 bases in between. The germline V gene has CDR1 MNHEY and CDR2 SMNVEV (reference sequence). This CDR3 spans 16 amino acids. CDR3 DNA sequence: TGTGCCAGCAGTCCCCGGACACCGAGGGGAGCAGATACGCAGTATTTT. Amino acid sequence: CASSPRTPRGADTQYF.

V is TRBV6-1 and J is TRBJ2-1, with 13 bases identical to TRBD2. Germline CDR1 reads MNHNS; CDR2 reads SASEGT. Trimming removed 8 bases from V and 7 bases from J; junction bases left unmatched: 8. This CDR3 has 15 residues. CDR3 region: CASPGTSGMGNEQFF. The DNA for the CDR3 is TGTGCCAGCCCGGGGACTAGCGGGATGGGGAATGAGCAGTTCTTC.

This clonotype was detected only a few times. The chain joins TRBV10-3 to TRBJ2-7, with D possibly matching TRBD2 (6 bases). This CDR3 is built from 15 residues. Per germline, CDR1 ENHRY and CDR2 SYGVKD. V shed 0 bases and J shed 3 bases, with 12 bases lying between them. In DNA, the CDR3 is TGTGCCATCAGTGAGTCTGCGGGCGGGATCTACGAGCAGTACTTC. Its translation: CAISESAGGIYEQYF.

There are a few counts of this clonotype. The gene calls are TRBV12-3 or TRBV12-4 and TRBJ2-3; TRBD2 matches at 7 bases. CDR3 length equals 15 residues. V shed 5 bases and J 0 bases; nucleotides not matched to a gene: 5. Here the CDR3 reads CASSLQRESTDTQYF. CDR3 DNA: TGTGCCAGCAGTCTCCAGCGGGAAAGCACAGATACGCAGTATTTT.

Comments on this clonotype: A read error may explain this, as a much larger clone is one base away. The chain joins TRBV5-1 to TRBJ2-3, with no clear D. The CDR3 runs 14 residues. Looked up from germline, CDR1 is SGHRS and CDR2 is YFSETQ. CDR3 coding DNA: TGCGCCAGCAGATTACTGACAAGCACAGATATGCAGTATTTT. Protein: CASRLLTSTDMQYF.

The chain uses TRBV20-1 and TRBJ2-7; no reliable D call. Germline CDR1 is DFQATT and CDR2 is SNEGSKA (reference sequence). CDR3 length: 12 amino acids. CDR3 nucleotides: TGCAGGGCTTTTCGGGCCGTACGCGAGCAGTACTTC. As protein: CRAFRAVREQYF.

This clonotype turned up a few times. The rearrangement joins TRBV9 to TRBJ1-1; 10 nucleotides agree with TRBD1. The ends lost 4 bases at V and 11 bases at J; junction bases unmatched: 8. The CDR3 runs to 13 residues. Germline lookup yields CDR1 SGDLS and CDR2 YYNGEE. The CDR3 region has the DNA TGTGCCAGCAGCCCCCCGGACAGGGGGTGGGCTTTCTTT. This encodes CASSPPDRGWAFF.

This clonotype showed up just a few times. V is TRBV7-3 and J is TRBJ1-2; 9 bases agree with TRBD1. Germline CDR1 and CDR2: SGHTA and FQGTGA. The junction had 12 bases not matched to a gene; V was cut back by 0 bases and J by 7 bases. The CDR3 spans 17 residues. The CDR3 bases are TGTGCCAGCAGCTTAACCCTACACAGGGGGCGCGACGGTGGCTACACCTTC. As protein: CASSLTLHRGRDGGYTF.

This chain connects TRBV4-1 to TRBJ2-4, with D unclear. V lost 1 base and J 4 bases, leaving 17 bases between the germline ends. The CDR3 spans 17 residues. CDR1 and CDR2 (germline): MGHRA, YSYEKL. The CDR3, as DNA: TGCGCCAGCAGCCAAGGCAATGAACACCTTCTTAAAAACATTCAGTACTTC. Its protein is CASSQGNEHLLKNIQYF.

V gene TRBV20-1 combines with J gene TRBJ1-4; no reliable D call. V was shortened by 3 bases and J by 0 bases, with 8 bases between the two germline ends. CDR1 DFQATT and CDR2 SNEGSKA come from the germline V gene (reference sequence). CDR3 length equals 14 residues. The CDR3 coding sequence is TGCAGTGCTAGGGAAGTTGCAACTAATGAAAAACTGTTTTTT. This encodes CSAREVATNEKLFF.

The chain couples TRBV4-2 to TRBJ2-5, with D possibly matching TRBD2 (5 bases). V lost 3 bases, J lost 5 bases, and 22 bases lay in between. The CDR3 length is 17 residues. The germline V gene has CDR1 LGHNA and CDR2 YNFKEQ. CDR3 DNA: TGTGCCAGCAGCCACCCAACGCATCGGAGGTCGGAGGAGACCCAGTACTTC. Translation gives CASSHPTHRRSEETQYF.

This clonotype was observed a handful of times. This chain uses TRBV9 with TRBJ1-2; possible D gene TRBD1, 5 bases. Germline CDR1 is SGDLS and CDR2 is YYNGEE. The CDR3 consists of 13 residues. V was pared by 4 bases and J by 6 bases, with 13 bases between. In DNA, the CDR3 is TGTGCCAGCAGCCTGGACATGACTCATGGCTACACCTTC. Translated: CASSLDMTHGYTF.

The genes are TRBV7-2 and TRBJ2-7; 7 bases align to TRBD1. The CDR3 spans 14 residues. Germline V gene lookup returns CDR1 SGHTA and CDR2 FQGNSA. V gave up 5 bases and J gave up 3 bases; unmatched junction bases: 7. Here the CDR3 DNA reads TGTGCCAGCAGCCTACAGGGGACCGTCTACGAGCAGTACTTC. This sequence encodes CASSLQGTVYEQYF.

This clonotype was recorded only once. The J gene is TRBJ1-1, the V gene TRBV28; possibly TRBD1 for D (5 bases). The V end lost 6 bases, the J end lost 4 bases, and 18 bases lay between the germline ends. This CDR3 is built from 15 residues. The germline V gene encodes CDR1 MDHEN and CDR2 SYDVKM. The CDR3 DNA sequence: TGTGCCAGCAGCCTTACCGGGGGTTGGGGCACTGAAGCTTTCTTT. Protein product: CASSLTGGWGTEAFF.

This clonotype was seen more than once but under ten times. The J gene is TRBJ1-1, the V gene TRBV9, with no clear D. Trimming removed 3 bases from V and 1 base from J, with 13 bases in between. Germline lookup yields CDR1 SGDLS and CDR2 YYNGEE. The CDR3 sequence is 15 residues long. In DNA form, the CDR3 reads TGTGCCAGCAGCGCATCTCAGGAGTGGAACACTGAAGCTTTCTTT. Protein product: CASSASQEWNTEAFF.